Detailed here is one TCR beta chain. The antigen is unknown. Assay: immunoSEQ multiplex PCR; the TCRdb copy retains only in-frame clones and omits some. The sample gives approximately 140,000 clones, more than 85% of which show up once; 3.3% is in the top ten. This specimen belongs to a study of T cell responses to AZD1222 COVID-19 vaccine. Findings and caveats of the study: Once two AZD1222 doses were given, Spike-specific TCR breadth and depth went up.

Germline V gives CDR1 WSHSY, CDR2 SAAADI. V was trimmed by 5 bases and J by 3 bases, leaving 17 bases between them. The CDR3 sequence is 15 residues long. V is TRBV10-2 and J is TRBJ2-7; possibly TRBD2 for D (7 bases). This clonotype was obtained from an adult who received the AZD1222 COVID-19 vaccine. The source material was peripheral blood, sampled 28 days after the second AZD1222 dose. Written as DNA, the CDR3 is TGCGCCAGCAGTCCCTCCGGGGGGCCCAACTACGAGCAGTACTTC. Its translation: CASSPSGGPNYEQYF.